One sample yielded the 17 T cell receptor beta chains listed below, sequenced in a study of T and B cells in COVID-19 patients. Each TRB amplification used roughly 220-550 ng of genomic DNA from blood. BIOMED2 TRB-A/B primer pools were used in multiplex TRB PCR. In TCRdb, the multiplex PCR reads were re-called with MiXCR into one record per CDR3 protein. The sample includes about 21,000 distinct CDR3 sequences, about 30% seen only once; the top ten take around 2.1%. Sequencing was performed on blood. These receptors all come from a human donor who had recovered from COVID-19.

Only one count was recorded for this clonotype. The V and J genes are TRBV11-3 and TRBJ2-7; 12 bases agree with TRBD2. The V segment lost 5 bases and the J segment 5 bases; nucleotides outside the gene matches: 10. The CDR3 length is 16 residues. Germline V gene lookup returns CDR1 SGHNT and CDR2 YENEEA. The CDR3 region is CASSTGLAGGQNEQYF. Here the CDR3 DNA reads TGTGCCAGCAGCACTGGTCTAGCGGGGGGGCAGAACGAGCAGTACTTC.

The sample holds a few counts of this clonotype. This chain connects TRBV27 to TRBJ2-3, with D perhaps matching TRBD2 (7 bases). Trimming took 2 bases from V and 4 from J, leaving 16 bases between them. This CDR3 region has 16 residues. Germline V gene lookup returns CDR1 MNHEY and CDR2 SMNVEV (reference sequence). DNA for the CDR3: TGTGCCAGCAGTTTAACCCGGGGGGCCCCTGCAGATACGCAGTATTTT. Its protein product is CASSLTRGAPADTQYF.

Note on this clonotype: Just one base apart from a much larger clone, this may be a read error. V gene TRBV18 combines with J gene TRBJ2-7; TRBD1 matches 7 bases. The V gene end was trimmed by 8 bases and the J gene end by 3 bases; junction bases not matched to a gene: 7. This CDR3 spans 13 amino acids. The germline V gene encodes CDR1 KGHSH and CDR2 LQKENI. CDR3 residues: CASRKGGFYEQYF. CDR3 sequence (DNA): TGTGCCAGCAGGAAAGGGGGCTTCTACGAGCAGTACTTC.

This clonotype is medium-sized by share. This chain joins TRBV18 and TRBJ2-2; weak D call: TRBD2 (5 bases). V shed 0 bases and J shed 4 bases, with 9 bases lying between them. CDR1 is KGHSH, CDR2 LQKENI, per germline. This CDR3 is 15 amino acids long. CDR3 protein: CASSPPGSSTGELFF. The CDR3 DNA is TGTGCCAGCTCACCACCGGGGAGTAGCACCGGGGAGCTGTTTTTT.

V is TRBV30 and J is TRBJ1-6; 7 nucleotides match TRBD1. V shed 1 base, J shed 9 bases, and the junction held 12 bases outside the gene matches. This CDR3 is 16 amino acids long. Germline V gives CDR1 GTSNPN, CDR2 SVGIG (reference sequence). The CDR3 loop is CAWSGKVQGISSPLHF. The CDR3 DNA is TGTGCCTGGAGTGGTAAGGTACAGGGGATTTCTTCACCCCTCCACTTT.

The chain has TRBV19 and TRBJ2-2; TRBD1 matches at 9 bases. The CDR3 contains 16 residues. Germline V gene data show CDR1 as LNHDA and CDR2 as SQIVND (reference sequence). The J segment lost 4 bases and the V segment lost 7 bases, leaving 10 bases of the junction unmatched. The CDR3 protein is CASTVNRDRATGELFF. CDR3 in DNA: TGTGCCAGTACCGTCAACCGGGACAGGGCCACCGGGGAGCTGTTTTTT.

V gene TRBV5-6 combines with J gene TRBJ1-3, with a weak D call TRBD1 (5 bases). The V gene's germline CDR1 is SGHDT and CDR2 YYEEEE. The CDR3 spans 15 residues. Trimming pared 5 bases from V and 0 bases from J, leaving 12 bases between. CDR3 coding DNA: TGTGCCAGCAGTCTTCCAGGGATCTCTGGAAACACCATATATTTT. It translates to CASSLPGISGNTIYF.

The rearrangement uses TRBV20-1 and TRBJ1-1; 8 nucleotides match TRBD1. CDR3 length: 13 residues. CDR1 DFQATT and CDR2 SNEGSKA come from the germline V gene (reference sequence). The junction had 2 bases not matched to a gene; V was cut back by 1 base and J by 4 bases. CDR3 region: CSARVQGATEAFF. The CDR3 nucleotides read TGCAGTGCTAGAGTGCAGGGGGCCACTGAAGCTTTCTTT.

This clonotype has only a few counts. The V call is TRBV30, the J call TRBJ1-6; D gene unclear. The V gene's germline CDR1 is GTSNPN and CDR2 SVGIG (reference sequence). There are 14 residues in the CDR3. V was shortened by 0 bases and J by 8 bases, with 11 bases between the two germline ends. The DNA for the CDR3 is TGTGCCTGGAGTGTCGAGGACGGACATTCACCCCTCCACTTT. As protein: CAWSVEDGHSPLHF.

The gene calls are TRBV2 and TRBJ2-1; a possible D gene is TRBD1 (5 bases). The CDR3 loop spans 13 amino acids. V lost 6 bases, J lost 5 bases, and 11 bases lay in between. Germline loops: CDR1 SNHLY, CDR2 FYNNEI. The CDR3 protein is CASRVDINNEQFF. CDR3 DNA sequence: TGTGCCAGCAGGGTGGACATAAACAATGAGCAGTTCTTC.

This clonotype was observed a few times. CDR3 amino acids: CASSLVEAHYGYTF. CDR3 DNA: TGCGCCAGCAGCTTGGTAGAGGCCCACTATGGCTACACCTTC. The chain is built from TRBV5-1 and TRBJ1-2; D uncertain. Trimming left V 0 bases short and J 3 bases short, with 9 bases between. Germline V lookup: CDR1 SGHRS, CDR2 YFSETQ. The CDR3 consists of 14 residues.

Many counts were recorded for this clonotype. The chain employs TRBV6-5 and TRBJ1-4; a weak D match, TRBD1 (5 bases). This CDR3 spans 14 amino acids. V was clipped by 6 bases and J by 8 bases, with 16 bases between them. Germline assignment: CDR1 MNHEY and CDR2 SVGAGI. CDR3 amino acids: CASRSGRPGEKLFF. In nucleotides, the CDR3 is TGTGCCAGCAGGTCAGGACGACCAGGGGAAAAACTGTTTTTT.

CDR3 sequence: CASSSPGGPRPETQYF. Here the CDR3 DNA reads TGTGCCAGCAGTTCTCCGGGGGGACCACGCCCAGAGACCCAGTACTTC. This chain links TRBV11-2 with TRBJ2-5; 7 positions match TRBD2. The CDR3 is 16 amino acids. Germline V gene lookup returns CDR1 SGHAT and CDR2 FQNNGV. The V and J ends lost 6 bases and 4 bases, in that order; junction bases with no gene match: 14.

The chain links TRBV12-3 or TRBV12-4 to TRBJ2-5; 7 nucleotides line up with TRBD1. The ends lost 2 bases at V and 3 bases at J; junction bases unmatched: 6. The CDR3 has 15 amino acids. The CDR3 sequence is CASSLHGTAKETQYF. CDR3 DNA: TGTGCCAGCAGTTTACACGGGACAGCAAAAGAGACCCAGTACTTC.

This clonotype is classed as medium-sized. This chain links TRBV19 with TRBJ1-3, with D maybe TRBD1 (5 bases). Per germline, CDR1 LNHDA and CDR2 SQIVND (reference sequence). The ends were cut back, 5 bases at V and 4 bases at J, with 12 bases in the middle. The CDR3 sequence is 14 residues long. The CDR3, as DNA: TGTGCCAGTAGTCAGGGCGTGAAAGGAAACACCATATATTTT. This encodes CASSQGVKGNTIYF.

The J gene is TRBJ2-1, the V gene TRBV7-9; TRBD1 matches 8 bases. The CDR3 has 14 amino acids. V lost 11 bases to trimming and J lost 2 bases; unmatched junction nucleotides: 8. CDR1 and CDR2 (germline): SEHNR, FQNEAQ (reference sequence). Here the CDR3 reads CALSVTGAYNEQFF. The DNA of the CDR3 is TGTGCCCTAAGTGTGACAGGGGCCTACAATGAGCAGTTCTTC.

The rearrangement uses TRBV5-4 and TRBJ1-6, with a tentative D call TRBD1 (5 bases). V was shortened by 0 bases and J by 6 bases, with 13 bases between the two germline ends. There are 16 residues in the CDR3. Germline CDR1 reads SGHNT; CDR2 reads YYREEE (reference sequence). The DNA of the CDR3 is TGTGCCAGCAGCTTGGGAGGGGTGGTGGGTAATTCACCCCTCCACTTT. Translated: CASSLGGVVGNSPLHF.